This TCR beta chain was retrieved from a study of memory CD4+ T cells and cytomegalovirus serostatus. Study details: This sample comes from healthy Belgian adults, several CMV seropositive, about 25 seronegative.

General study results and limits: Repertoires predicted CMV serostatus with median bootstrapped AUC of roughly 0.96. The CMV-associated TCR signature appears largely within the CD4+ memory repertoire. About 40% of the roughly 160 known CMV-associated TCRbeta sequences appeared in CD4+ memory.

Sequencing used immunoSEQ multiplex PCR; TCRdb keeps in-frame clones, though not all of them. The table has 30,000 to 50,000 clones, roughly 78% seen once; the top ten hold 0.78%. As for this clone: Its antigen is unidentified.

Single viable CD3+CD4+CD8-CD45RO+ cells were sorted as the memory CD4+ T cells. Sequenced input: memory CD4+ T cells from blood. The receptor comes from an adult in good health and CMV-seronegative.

CDR3 coding DNA: TGTGCCAGCAGCCAAGAGATTGCGGGGGGGTTTAATGAGCAGTTCTTC. This gives the protein CASSQEIAGGFNEQFF. The rearrangement links TRBV4-2 to TRBJ2-1, with 9 positions matching TRBD2. With 0 bases clipped from V and 7 bases from J, the junction kept 7 bases outside the gene matches. This CDR3 has 16 residues. Germline V gives CDR1 LGHNA, CDR2 YNFKEQ.